This passage covers 31 T cell receptor beta chains from one sample sequenced in a study of OX40 agonist ivuxolimab in advanced cancers. Profiled with immunoSEQ multiplex PCR; TCRdb holds only in-frame clones, not every one. The data contain approximately 94,000 clones, around four fifths of them singletons. This material consisted of CD4+ or CD8+ T cells sorted from blood, taken in a trial of the OX40 agonist ivuxolimab. The source is an adult with an advanced solid tumor such as melanoma, head and neck, liver or kidney cancer.

This chain links TRBV28 with TRBJ1-2, with a possible D match to TRBD1 (5 bases). The V end lost 8 bases, the J end lost 4 bases, and 14 bases lay between the germline ends. The germline gives CDR1 MDHEN, CDR2 SYDVKM. This CDR3 comprises 13 residues. CDR3 amino acids: CASSGGGVYGYTF. CDR3 DNA sequence: TGTGCCAGCTCGGGCGGGGGTGTCTATGGCTACACCTTC.

V and J are TRBV7-3 and TRBJ2-1, with D possibly called TRBD1 or TRBD2 (6 bases each). The CDR3 sequence is 16 residues long. The germline V gene has CDR1 SGHTA and CDR2 FQGTGA. Trimming left V 5 bases short and J 5 bases short, with 19 bases between. The CDR3 coding sequence is TGTGCCAGCAGCCCACCGGGACTCGGGGGCCACAATGAGCAGTTCTTC. Amino acids: CASSPPGLGGHNEQFF.

This clone was detected once. The chain links TRBV5-6 to TRBJ1-4; D is unclear. In germline, CDR1 is SGHDT, CDR2 YYEEEE. The germline V and J ends were trimmed by 2 bases and 8 bases, with 16 bases remaining between them. The CDR3 runs to 15 residues. The CDR3 region is CASSFNDLWSEKLFF. In DNA, the CDR3 is TGTGCCAGCAGCTTTAATGACCTGTGGAGCGAAAAACTGTTTTTT.

The rearrangement links TRBV9 to TRBJ1-4; 7 positions match TRBD1. V lost 3 bases, J lost 4 bases, and 3 bases stayed unmatched. Germline CDR1 and CDR2: SGDLS and YYNGEE. The CDR3 totals 14 residues. The CDR3, as DNA: TGTGCCAGCAGCGCAGGGGGTTTTAATGAAAAACTGTTTTTT. It specifies CASSAGGFNEKLFF.

V usage is TRBV7-2 and J usage is TRBJ2-3; D not certain. The ends were cut back, 1 base at V and 0 bases at J, with 14 bases in the middle. The V gene's germline CDR1 is SGHTA and CDR2 FQGNSA. The CDR3 length is 17 residues. The CDR3 region is CASSLVPPRFSTDTQYF. The CDR3 DNA sequence: TGTGCCAGCAGCTTAGTCCCTCCTAGGTTTAGCACAGATACGCAGTATTTT.

V usage is TRBV7-9 and J usage is TRBJ2-5; D call uncertain. V lost 3 bases and J lost 5, with 10 bases in between. The germline gives CDR1 SEHNR, CDR2 FQNEAQ (reference sequence). The CDR3 has 13 amino acids. Here the CDR3 DNA reads TGTGCCAGCAGCTTCACAAGTTATGAGACCCAGTACTTC. This codes for CASSFTSYETQYF.

The count of this clone is one. The chain links TRBV6-1 to TRBJ1-2, with TRBD1 matching over 10 bases. Per the germline V gene, CDR1 is MNHNS and CDR2 is SASEGT. The CDR3 has 13 amino acids. Trimming at V came to 4 bases and at J to 7 bases, leaving 3 bases not matched to a gene. The CDR3 protein is CASSGQGAGGYTF. The CDR3 DNA sequence: TGTGCCAGCAGTGGACAGGGGGCAGGTGGCTACACCTTC.

V is TRBV6-1 and J is TRBJ1-1; possible D gene TRBD1, 6 bases. The length of the CDR3 is 15 residues. Trimming took 5 bases from V and 2 from J, leaving 15 bases between them. Germline CDR1 is MNHNS and CDR2 is SASEGT. DNA for the CDR3: TGTGCCAGCAGTCCACGGACAGAAGGCAACACTGAAGCTTTCTTT. Translating it yields CASSPRTEGNTEAFF.

CDR3 sequence: CASRGAGNTGELFF. The CDR3 nucleotides read TGTGCCAGTAGGGGCGCAGGAAACACCGGGGAGCTGTTTTTT. This rearrangement joins TRBV19 to TRBJ2-2; no reliable D call. Per germline, CDR1 LNHDA and CDR2 SQIVND (reference sequence). Trimming took off 6 bases at V and 2 bases at J, with 10 bases between the two ends. The CDR3 runs to 14 residues.

The rearrangement uses TRBV5-5 and TRBJ2-4, with 8 bases identical to TRBD2. V trimming: 1 base; J trimming: 1 base; junction bases outside the gene matches: 4. Germline-derived CDR1 and CDR2 are SGHKS and YYEKEE (reference sequence). This CDR3 region has 16 residues. The DNA for the CDR3 is TGTGCCAGCAGCTTGTCGGGAGGGCGTGCCAAAAACATTCAGTACTTC. Its protein product is CASSLSGGRAKNIQYF.

This clone was picked up a small number of times. The DNA for the CDR3 is TGTGCCAGCAGTTTATCGACGGTCGGGGATTCACCCCTCCACTTT. Translated, it gives CASSLSTVGDSPLHF. V usage is TRBV27 and J usage is TRBJ1-6, with D uncertain. V was trimmed by 0 bases and J by 8 bases, leaving 11 bases between them. Germline V gives CDR1 MNHEY, CDR2 SMNVEV (reference sequence). The CDR3 contains 15 residues.

The rearrangement uses TRBV7-2 and TRBJ1-5; D is possibly TRBD1 (6 bases). V gave up 4 bases and J gave up 4 bases, with 14 bases separating them. The germline CDR1 and CDR2 sequences are SGHTA and FQGNSA. The CDR3 totals 15 residues. CDR3 loop: CASSSGQTFNQPQHF. CDR3 sequence (DNA): TGTGCCAGCAGCTCCGGACAGACATTTAATCAGCCCCAGCATTTT.

The chain combines TRBV7-6 with TRBJ2-3; 8 bases agree with TRBD2. This CDR3 spans 15 amino acids. V was clipped by 5 bases and J by 4 bases; unmatched bases: 8. CDR1 SGHVS and CDR2 FNYEAQ come from the germline V gene. DNA for the CDR3: TGTGCCAGCAGCGTCGGGGGGGCCGGGGCAGATACGCAGTATTTT. Its translation: CASSVGGAGADTQYF.

The rearrangement uses TRBV7-7 and TRBJ2-7; possible D gene TRBD1, 6 bases. The V and J ends lost 1 base and 1 base respectively, with 8 bases between them. The CDR3 sequence is 14 residues long. Germline CDR1 is SSHAT and CDR2 is FNYEAQ (reference sequence). The CDR3 bases are TGTGCCAGCAGCTTAGACAGGGATTCCTACGAGCAGTACTTC. This translates into CASSLDRDSYEQYF.

The chain has TRBV19 and TRBJ2-1, with 8 positions matching TRBD2. Per germline, CDR1 LNHDA and CDR2 SQIVND (reference sequence). This CDR3 is 14 amino acids long. The junction had 9 bases not matched to a gene; V was cut back by 7 bases and J by 7 bases. This chain's CDR3 is CASKDGGASNEQFF. The CDR3 DNA reads as TGTGCCAGTAAGGACGGGGGGGCTTCGAATGAGCAGTTCTTC.

The chain employs TRBV15 and TRBJ1-2; 10 bases agree with TRBD1. CDR3 size: 15 residues. The trim removed 1 base at V and 4 bases at J, leaving 3 bases unmatched. Germline V lookup: CDR1 LNHNV, CDR2 YYDKDF (reference sequence). As DNA, the CDR3 is TGTGCCACCAGCAGAGGACAGGGGGCCGGCTATGGCTACACCTTC. It specifies CATSRGQGAGYGYTF.

V is TRBV11-2 and J is TRBJ2-5; possibly TRBD1 for D (5 bases). The DNA end lines up better with TRBJ2-7; the J call may be wrong. Germline CDR1 and CDR2: SGHAT and FQNNGV. This CDR3 is 14 amino acids long. The CDR3 reads CASSLSDSLYEQYF. DNA for the CDR3: TGTGCCAGCAGCTTAAGTGACAGCCTCTACGAGCAGTACTTC.

This clone is a singleton in its sample. J is TRBJ2-2 and V is TRBV10-2; tentatively, D is TRBD1 (8 bases). Deletions cut 3 bases from V and 10 bases from J, with 12 bases between. The CDR3 is 13 amino acids. CDR1 is WSHSY, CDR2 SAAADI, per germline. The CDR3 nucleotides are TGCGCCAGCAGTGAACAGGGGGGGTTGGAGCTGTTTTTT. Amino acid sequence: CASSEQGGLELFF.

This chain connects TRBV25-1 to TRBJ2-2; TRBD1 aligns across 7 bases. The length of the CDR3 is 15 residues. V was pared by 4 bases and J by 1 base, with 3 bases of the junction left unmatched. Germline CDR1 is MGHDK and CDR2 is SYGVNS. The CDR3 coding sequence is TGTGCCAGCAGTGGGACAGGCCGGAACACCGGGGAGCTGTTTTTT. This translates into CASSGTGRNTGELFF.

This chain links TRBV14 with TRBJ1-2; D is uncertain. Germline loops: CDR1 SGHDN, CDR2 FVKESK. Deletions cut 1 base from V and 5 bases from J, with 8 bases between. The CDR3 sequence is 13 residues long. This CDR3 reads CASSQGTFYGYTF. DNA of the CDR3: TGTGCCAGCAGCCAAGGGACTTTTTATGGCTACACCTTC. The whole variable domain, filled in from reference TRBV14 and TRBJ1-2, reads EAGVTQFPSHSVIEKGQTVTLRCDPISGHDNLYWYRRVMGKEIKFLLHFVKESKQDESGMPNNRFLAERTGGTYSTLKVQPAELEDSGVYFCASSQGTFYGYTFGSGTRLTVV.

The rearrangement uses TRBV6-1 and TRBJ1-1, with 7 bases identical to TRBD1. Germline lookup yields CDR1 MNHNS and CDR2 SASEGT. The CDR3 has 12 amino acids. J was trimmed by 8 bases and V by 4 bases; bases with no gene match: 4. The CDR3 DNA is TGTGCCAGCAGTGCAGGGGGAGCGGAAGCTTTCTTT. This gives the protein CASSAGGAEAFF.

CDR3 residues: CASSPGYQETQYF. CDR3 coding DNA: TGTGCCAGCTCTCCCGGATACCAAGAGACCCAGTACTTC. The genes are TRBV18 and TRBJ2-5; D gene unclear. This CDR3 has 13 amino acids. The germline CDR1 and CDR2 sequences are KGHSH and LQKENI. Trimming took 6 bases from V and 0 from J, leaving 8 bases between them.

The chain couples TRBV11-3 to TRBJ2-2, with D possibly matching TRBD2 (6 bases). Germline CDR1 SGHNT, CDR2 YENEEA. CDR3 length: 17 amino acids. V was pared by 2 bases and J by 5 bases, with 18 bases between. The CDR3 is CASSLSSWAGGTGELFF. In nucleotides, the CDR3 is TGTGCCAGCAGCTTATCCTCTTGGGCAGGAGGGACCGGGGAGCTGTTTTTT. Full variable domain (rest looked up from reference TRBV11-3 and TRBJ2-2): EAGVVQSPRYKIIEKKQPVAFWCNPISGHNTLYWYLQNLGQGPELLIRYENEEAVDDSQLPKDRFSAERLKGVDSTLKIQPAELGDSAVYLCASSLSSWAGGTGELFFGEGSRLTVL.

The chain couples TRBV10-2 to TRBJ1-5, with D possibly matching TRBD1 (5 bases). The V end was cut by 7 bases, the J end by 8 bases, with 18 bases between. CDR3 size: 14 residues. The V gene's germline CDR1 is WSHSY and CDR2 SAAADI. As DNA, the CDR3 is TGCGCCAGCACCGCCTCAGGGATGGTAGAGCCCCAGCATTTT. It codes for CASTASGMVEPQHF.

The chain combines TRBV7-8 with TRBJ2-1, with D unclear. This CDR3 has 14 residues. Trimming shortened V by 3 bases and J by 6 bases, and 12 bases separated the two germline ends. CDR1 and CDR2 from the germline V gene are SGHVS and FQNEAQ. CDR3 coding DNA: TGTGCCAGCAGCTTGTCGGCCGACTTCAATGAGCAGTTCTTC. Translating it yields CASSLSADFNEQFF. Full variable domain (outside the CDR3, taken from reference TRBV7-8 and TRBJ2-1): GAGVSQSPRYKVAKRGQDVALRCDPISGHVSLFWYQQALGQGPEFLTYFQNEAQLDKSGLPSDRFFAERPEGSVSTLKIQRTQQEDSAVYLCASSLSADFNEQFFGPGTRLTVL.

The chain employs TRBV28 and TRBJ2-2; D is uncertain. The V end was cut by 2 bases, the J end by 4 bases, with 14 bases between. Germline values: CDR1 MDHEN, CDR2 SYDVKM. The CDR3 covers 16 residues. The CDR3 region is CASSLPVAFSTGELFF. CDR3 DNA sequence: TGTGCCAGCAGTTTACCAGTTGCATTCAGCACCGGGGAGCTGTTTTTT.

This chain uses TRBV7-8 with TRBJ2-2; D perhaps matches TRBD2 (6 bases). The CDR3 runs to 20 residues. Trimming stripped 0 bases from V and 1 base from J, with 21 bases between. Looked up from germline, CDR1 is SGHVS and CDR2 is FQNEAQ. The CDR3 DNA follows: TGTGCCAGCAGCTTAGCGGGGGGTCTTAGGTGGCAGGGGAACACCGGGGAGCTGTTTTTT. The encoded protein is CASSLAGGLRWQGNTGELFF.

V gene TRBV9 combines with J gene TRBJ2-3; D remains unclear. The CDR3 length is 13 residues. Germline lookup yields CDR1 SGDLS and CDR2 YYNGEE. The V and J ends lost 3 bases and 6 bases respectively, with 11 bases between them. CDR3 protein: CASSESIADTQYF. The CDR3 coding sequence is TGTGCCAGCAGCGAATCCATCGCGGATACGCAGTATTTT.

This clone has just one count. The chain joins TRBV18 to TRBJ1-1; 7 positions agree with TRBD1. The CDR3 spans 14 residues. Per the germline V gene, CDR1 is KGHSH and CDR2 is LQKENI. V gave up 3 bases and J gave up 1 base; unmatched junction bases: 2. DNA for the CDR3: TGTGCCAGCTCACCCGGACAGGAGAACACTGAAGCTTTCTTT. Its translation: CASSPGQENTEAFF.

Turning to this clone: In the same sample, other DNA sequences code for this CDR3. The V gene is TRBV7-2, the J gene TRBJ1-1; D is unresolved. This CDR3 has 13 amino acids. Trimming shortened V by 1 base and J by 1 base, and 4 bases separated the two germline ends. CDR1 and CDR2 from the germline V gene are SGHTA and FQGNSA. CDR3 in amino acids: CASSLGQNTEAFF. Written as DNA, the CDR3 is TGTGCCAGCAGCTTAGGACAGAACACTGAAGCTTTCTTT. Supplemented by reference TRBV7-2 and TRBJ1-1, the full variable domain reads GAGVSQSPSNKVTEKGKDVELRCDPISGHTALYWYRQSLGQGLEFLIYFQGNSAPDKSGLPSDRFSAERTGGSVSTLTIQRTQQEDSAVYLCASSLGQNTEAFFGQGTRLTVV.

The genes are TRBV2 and TRBJ2-1, with 7 bases matching TRBD2. Per germline, CDR1 SNHLY and CDR2 FYNNEI. This CDR3 is 15 amino acids long. V lost 2 bases and J lost 5; bases outside the gene matches: 6. The CDR3 region has the DNA TGTGCCAGCAGTGAATGGCTAGCGGTAAACAATGAGCAGTTCTTC. Its translation is CASSEWLAVNNEQFF.